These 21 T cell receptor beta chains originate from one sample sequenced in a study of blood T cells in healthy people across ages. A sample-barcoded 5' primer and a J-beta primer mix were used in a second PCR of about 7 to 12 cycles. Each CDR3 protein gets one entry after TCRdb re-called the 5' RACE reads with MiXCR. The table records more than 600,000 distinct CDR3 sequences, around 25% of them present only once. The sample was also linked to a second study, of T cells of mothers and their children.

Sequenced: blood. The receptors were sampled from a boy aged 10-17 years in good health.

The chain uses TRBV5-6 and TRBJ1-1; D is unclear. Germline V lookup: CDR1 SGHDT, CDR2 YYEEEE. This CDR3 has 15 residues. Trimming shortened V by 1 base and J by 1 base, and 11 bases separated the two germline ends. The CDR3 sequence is CASSLLPGSNTEAFF. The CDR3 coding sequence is TGTGCCAGCAGCTTGCTCCCGGGGTCGAACACTGAAGCTTTCTTT. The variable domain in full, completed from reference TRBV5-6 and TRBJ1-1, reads DAGVTQSPTHLIKTRGQQVTLRCSPKSGHDTVSWYQQALGQGPQFIFQYYEEEERQRGNFPDRFSGHQFPNYSSELNVNALLLGDSALYLCASSLLPGSNTEAFFGQGTRLTVV.

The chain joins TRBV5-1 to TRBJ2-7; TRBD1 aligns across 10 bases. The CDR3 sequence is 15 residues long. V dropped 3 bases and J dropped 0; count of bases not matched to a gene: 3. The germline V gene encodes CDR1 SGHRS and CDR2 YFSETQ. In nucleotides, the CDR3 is TGCGCCAGCAGCTGGGGACAGGGGAACTCCTACGAGCAGTACTTC. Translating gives CASSWGQGNSYEQYF.

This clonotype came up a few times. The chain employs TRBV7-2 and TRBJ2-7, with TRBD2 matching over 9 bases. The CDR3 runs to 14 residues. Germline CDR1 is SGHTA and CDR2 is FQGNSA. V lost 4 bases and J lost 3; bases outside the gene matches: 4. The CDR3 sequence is CASSYLAGIYEQYF. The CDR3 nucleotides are TGTGCCAGCAGCTATCTAGCGGGGATCTACGAGCAGTACTTC.

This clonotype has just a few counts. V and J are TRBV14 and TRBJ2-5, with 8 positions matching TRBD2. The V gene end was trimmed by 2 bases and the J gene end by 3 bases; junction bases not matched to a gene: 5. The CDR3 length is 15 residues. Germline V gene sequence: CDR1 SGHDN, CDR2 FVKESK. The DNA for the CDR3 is TGTGCCAGCAGCCAATCTAGCGGGTGGGAAGAGACCCAGTACTTC. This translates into CASSQSSGWEETQYF.

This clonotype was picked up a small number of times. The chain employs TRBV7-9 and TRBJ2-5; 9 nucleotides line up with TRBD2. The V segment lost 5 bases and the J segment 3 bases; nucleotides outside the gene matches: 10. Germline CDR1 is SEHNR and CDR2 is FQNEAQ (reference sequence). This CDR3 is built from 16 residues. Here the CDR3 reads CASSLSTSGGEETQYF. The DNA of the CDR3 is TGTGCCAGCAGCCTATCGACTAGCGGAGGGGAAGAGACCCAGTACTTC.

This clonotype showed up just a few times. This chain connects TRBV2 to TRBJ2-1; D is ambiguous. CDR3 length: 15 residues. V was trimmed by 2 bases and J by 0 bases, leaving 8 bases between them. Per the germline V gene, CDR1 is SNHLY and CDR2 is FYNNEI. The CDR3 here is CASSERQSSYNEQFF. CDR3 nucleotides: TGTGCCAGCAGTGAACGGCAGAGCTCCTACAATGAGCAGTTCTTC.

The DNA for the CDR3 is TGCGCCAGCAGCCATTTCGGGAGCCCCGGGGAGCTGTTTTTT. This sequence encodes CASSHFGSPGELFF. V gene TRBV4-1 combines with J gene TRBJ2-2; D is possibly TRBD2 (6 bases). The V and J ends lost 3 bases and 6 bases respectively, with 11 bases between them. The germline V gene encodes CDR1 MGHRA and CDR2 YSYEKL. The CDR3 length is 14 residues.

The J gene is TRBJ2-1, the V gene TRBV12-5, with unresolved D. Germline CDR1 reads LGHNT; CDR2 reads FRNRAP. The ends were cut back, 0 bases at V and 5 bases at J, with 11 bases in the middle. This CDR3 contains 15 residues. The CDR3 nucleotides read TGTGCTAGTGGTTTGGTAAAGTGGCAGAACAATGAGCAGTTCTTC. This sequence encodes CASGLVKWQNNEQFF.

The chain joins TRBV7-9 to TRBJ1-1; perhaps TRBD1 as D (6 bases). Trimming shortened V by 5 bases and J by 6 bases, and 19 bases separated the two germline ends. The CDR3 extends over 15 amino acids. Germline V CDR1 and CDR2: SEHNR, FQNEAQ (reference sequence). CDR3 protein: CASSDPAGGGPEAFF. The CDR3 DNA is TGTGCCAGCAGCGACCCCGCGGGAGGGGGACCTGAAGCTTTCTTT.

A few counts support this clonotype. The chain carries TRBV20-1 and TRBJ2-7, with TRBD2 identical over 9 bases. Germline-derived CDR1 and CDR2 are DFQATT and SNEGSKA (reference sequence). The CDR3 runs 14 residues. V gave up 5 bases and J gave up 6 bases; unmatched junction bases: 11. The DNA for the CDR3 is TGCAGTGCTTACTCTAGCGGGATTACTCTCGAGCAGTACTTC. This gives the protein CSAYSSGITLEQYF.

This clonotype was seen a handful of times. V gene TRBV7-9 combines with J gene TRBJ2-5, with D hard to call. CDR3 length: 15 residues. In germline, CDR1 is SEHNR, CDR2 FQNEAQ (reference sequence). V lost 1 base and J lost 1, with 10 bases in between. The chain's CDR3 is CASSLVIALQETQYF. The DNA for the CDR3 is TGTGCCAGCAGCTTAGTTATTGCTCTCCAAGAGACCCAGTACTTC.

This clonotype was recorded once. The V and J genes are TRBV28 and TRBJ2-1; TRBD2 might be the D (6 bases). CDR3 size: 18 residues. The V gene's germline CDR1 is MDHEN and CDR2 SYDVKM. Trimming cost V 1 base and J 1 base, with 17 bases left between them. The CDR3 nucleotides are TGTGCCAGCAGTTTATTCCCCGGAGGAGGGTGGTCCTACAATGAGCAGTTCTTC. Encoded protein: CASSLFPGGGWSYNEQFF.

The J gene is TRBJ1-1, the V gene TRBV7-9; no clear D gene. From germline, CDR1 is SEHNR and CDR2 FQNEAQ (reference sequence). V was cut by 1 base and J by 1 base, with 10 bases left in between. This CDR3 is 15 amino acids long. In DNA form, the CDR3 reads TGTGCCAGCAGCTTAGGTGTCTTTTCGAACACTGAAGCTTTCTTT. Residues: CASSLGVFSNTEAFF.

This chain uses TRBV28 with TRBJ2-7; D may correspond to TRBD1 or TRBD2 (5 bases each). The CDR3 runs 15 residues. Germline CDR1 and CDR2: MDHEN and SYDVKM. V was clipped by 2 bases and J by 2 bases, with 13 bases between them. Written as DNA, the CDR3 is TGTGCCAGCAGTTTAAGAGGGTGGGGCGCCTACGAGCAGTACTTC. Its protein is CASSLRGWGAYEQYF.

The CDR3 region has the DNA TGCGCCAGCAGCTCGGGACAGGGGTTGACCTCCTACGAGCAGTACTTC. Protein product: CASSSGQGLTSYEQYF. The rearrangement joins TRBV5-1 to TRBJ2-5; the match to TRBD1 covers 10 bases. The DNA matches TRBJ2-7 better at its end, which makes the J call doubtful. The CDR3 has 16 residues. The germline CDR1 and CDR2 sequences are SGHRS and YFSETQ.

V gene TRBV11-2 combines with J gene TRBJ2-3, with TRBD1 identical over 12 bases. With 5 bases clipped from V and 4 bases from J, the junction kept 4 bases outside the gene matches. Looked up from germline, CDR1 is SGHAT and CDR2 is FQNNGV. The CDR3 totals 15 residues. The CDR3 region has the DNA TGTGCCAGCAGCGTCCGGGACAGGGGGCCAGATACGCAGTATTTT. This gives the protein CASSVRDRGPDTQYF.

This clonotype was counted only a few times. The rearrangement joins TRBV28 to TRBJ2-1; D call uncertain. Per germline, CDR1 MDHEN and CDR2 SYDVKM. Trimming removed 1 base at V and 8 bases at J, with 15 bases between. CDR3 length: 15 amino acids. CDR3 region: CASSLLIGQIDEQFF. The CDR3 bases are TGTGCCAGCAGTTTATTGATCGGGCAGATCGATGAGCAGTTCTTC. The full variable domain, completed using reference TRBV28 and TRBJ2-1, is DVKVTQSSRYLVKRTGEKVFLECVQDMDHENMFWYRQDPGLGLRLIYFSYDVKMKEKGDIPEGYSVSREKKERFSLILESASTNQTSMYLCASSLLIGQIDEQFFGPGTRLTVL.

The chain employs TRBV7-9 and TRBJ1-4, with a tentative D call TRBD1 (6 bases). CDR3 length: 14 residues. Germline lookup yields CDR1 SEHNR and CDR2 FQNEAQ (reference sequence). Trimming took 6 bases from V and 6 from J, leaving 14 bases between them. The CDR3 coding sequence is TGTGCCAGCAGTACAGGGACTACCGATGAAAAACTGTTTTTT. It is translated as CASSTGTTDEKLFF. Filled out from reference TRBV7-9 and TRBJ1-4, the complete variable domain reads DTGVSQNPRHKITKRGQNVTFRCDPISEHNRLYWYRQTLGQGPEFLTYFQNEAQLEKSRLLSDRFSAERPKGSFSTLEIQRTEQGDSAMYLCASSTGTTDEKLFFGSGTQLSVL.

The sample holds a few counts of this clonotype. The CDR3 DNA follows: TGTGCCAGCAGCCCGGGACCAGTCGGCACAGATACGCAGTATTTT. Translation: CASSPGPVGTDTQYF. V and J are TRBV11-2 and TRBJ2-3; D tentatively fits TRBD1 or TRBD2 (5 bases each). V was pared by 5 bases and J by 1 base, with 13 bases between. The germline V gene encodes CDR1 SGHAT and CDR2 FQNNGV. The length of the CDR3 is 15 residues.

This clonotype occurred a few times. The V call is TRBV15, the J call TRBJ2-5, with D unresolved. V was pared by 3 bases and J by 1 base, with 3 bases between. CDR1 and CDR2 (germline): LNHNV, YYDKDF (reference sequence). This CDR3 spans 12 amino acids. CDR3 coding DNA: TGTGCCACCAGCAGGGCCCAAGAGACCCAGTACTTC. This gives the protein CATSRAQETQYF. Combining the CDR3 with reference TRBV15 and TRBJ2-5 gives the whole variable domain DAMVIQNPRYQVTQFGKPVTLSCSQTLNHNVMYWYQQKSSQAPKLLFHYYDKDFNNEADTPDNFQSRRPNTSFCFLDIRSPGLGDTAMYLCATSRAQETQYFGPGTRLLVL.

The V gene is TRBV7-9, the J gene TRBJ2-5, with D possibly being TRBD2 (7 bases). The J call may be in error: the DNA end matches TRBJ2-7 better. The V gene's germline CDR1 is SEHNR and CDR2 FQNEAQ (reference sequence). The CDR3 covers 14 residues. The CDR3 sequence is CATELGGAEYEQYF. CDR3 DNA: TGTGCCACCGAGCTGGGGGGGGCGGAATACGAGCAGTACTTC.